A single sample is the source of the 25 T cell receptor beta chains below, sequenced in a study of blood T cell repertoires in COVID-19. TCRdb keeps only in-frame clones here, not all; method: immunoSEQ multiplex PCR. The sample lists 200,000 to 300,000 clones, approximately 86% occurring once. The sequenced material came from peripheral blood. The receptors were gathered from a woman in her thirties who had recovered from COVID-19.

The CDR3 DNA reads as TGCAGCGTTGTTCCGGGACAGGGCGATCAGCCCCAGCATTTT. This encodes CSVVPGQGDQPQHF. The V call is TRBV29-1, the J call TRBJ1-5, with TRBD1 matching 9 bases. With 4 bases clipped from V and 5 bases from J, the junction kept 6 bases outside the gene matches. The CDR3 has 14 amino acids. In germline, CDR1 is SQVTM, CDR2 ANQGSEA.

The chain carries TRBV7-9 and TRBJ1-1; D may be TRBD1 (5 bases). Germline V lookup: CDR1 SEHNR, CDR2 FQNEAQ (reference sequence). V lost 0 bases and J lost 4, with 12 bases in between. The CDR3 length is 15 residues. CDR3 residues: CASSLARRESTEAFF. Written as DNA, the CDR3 is TGTGCCAGCAGCTTAGCCCGCAGGGAATCCACTGAAGCTTTCTTT.

The gene calls are TRBV4-3 and TRBJ2-7; 8 bases match TRBD1. V shed 1 base and J 2 bases; nucleotides not matched to a gene: 4. The germline V gene encodes CDR1 LGHNA and CDR2 YSLEER. CDR3 length: 15 residues. The CDR3 region has the DNA TGCGCCAGCAGCCAAGCCGGGACAGGCCCCTACGAGCAGTACTTC. Translating it yields CASSQAGTGPYEQYF.

The chain is built from TRBV6-5 and TRBJ2-1; D is perhaps TRBD1 (5 bases). The CDR3 length is 15 residues. CDR1 and CDR2 (germline): MNHEY, SVGAGI. Between the trimmed V and J ends, which lost 4 bases and 1 base, there was a span of 11 bases. CDR3 nucleotides: TGTGCCAGCAGTTCAAGGGGTTGGTCCTACAATGAGCAGTTCTTC. Its protein product is CASSSRGWSYNEQFF.

This clone was seen just once. The chain recombines TRBV7-2 with TRBJ2-7; 9 positions match TRBD2. Germline CDR1 SGHTA, CDR2 FQGNSA. This CDR3 has 15 residues. Losses at the gene ends were 3 bases for V and 2 bases for J; bases not matched to a gene: 5. CDR3 nucleotides: TGTGCCAGCAGCTTGTCTAGCGGGGTTACCTACGAGCAGTACTTC. This codes for CASSLSSGVTYEQYF.

In the case of this clone: The junction does not match germline at one end; this may be a read error. V gene TRBV3-1 (or the pseudogene TRBV3-2) combines with J gene TRBJ2-1, with D maybe TRBD1 (6 bases). Germline CDR1 LGHDT, CDR2 YNNKEL (reference sequence). CDR3 size: 11 residues. DNA of the CDR3: TGTGCCAGCACCCATGGCTACAGGGTGGTCTTC. The encoded protein is CASTHGYRVVF.

The table lists this clone with a count of one. The J gene is TRBJ1-2, the V gene TRBV11-2; TRBD1 aligns across 7 bases. V was clipped by 0 bases and J by 6 bases; unmatched bases: 4. The CDR3 is 14 amino acids. Germline V gene sequence: CDR1 SGHAT, CDR2 FQNNGV. CDR3: CASSLESTGDGYTF. The CDR3 DNA follows: TGTGCCAGCAGCTTAGAGTCTACAGGGGATGGCTACACCTTC. The full variable domain, rest sourced from reference TRBV11-2 and TRBJ1-2, is EAGVAQSPRYKIIEKRQSVAFWCNPISGHATLYWYQQILGQGPKLLIQFQNNGVVDDSQLPKDRFSAERLKGVDSTLKIQPAKLEDSAVYLCASSLESTGDGYTFGSGTRLTVV.

This sequence joins TRBV7-9 and TRBJ1-4; 7 positions agree with TRBD1. V shed 5 bases and J 6 bases; nucleotides not matched to a gene: 9. Germline lookup yields CDR1 SEHNR and CDR2 FQNEAQ (reference sequence). This CDR3 region has 15 residues. DNA for the CDR3: TGTGCCAGCAGCCTCAGACAGGGTGGGGATGAAAAACTGTTTTTT. The encoded protein is CASSLRQGGDEKLFF. The whole variable domain, remainder taken from reference TRBV7-9 and TRBJ1-4, is DTGVSQNPRHKITKRGQNVTFRCDPISEHNRLYWYRQTLGQGPEFLTYFQNEAQLEKSRLLSDRFSAERPKGSFSTLEIQRTEQGDSAMYLCASSLRQGGDEKLFFGSGTQLSVL.

The chain couples TRBV5-1 to TRBJ2-2, with TRBD2 as a possible D gene (5 bases). The V end was cut by 1 base, the J end by 3 bases, with 10 bases between. The CDR3 is 15 residues long. Germline V gives CDR1 SGHRS, CDR2 YFSETQ. The CDR3 coding sequence is TGCGCCAGCAGCTTGATCGGGAAGGACACCGGGGAGCTGTTTTTT. Translating gives CASSLIGKDTGELFF.

The chain couples TRBV3-1 (or the pseudogene TRBV3-2) to TRBJ2-7; 7 bases line up with TRBD2. From germline, CDR1 is LGHDT and CDR2 YNNKEL (reference sequence). The V and J ends lost 5 bases and 3 bases, in that order; junction bases with no gene match: 13. The CDR3 contains 16 residues. CDR3 sequence: CASSALGASGVYEQYF. The CDR3 DNA reads as TGTGCCAGCAGCGCGCTCGGGGCTAGCGGTGTCTACGAGCAGTACTTC.

This chain uses TRBV7-9 with TRBJ2-5, with 8 bases aligning to TRBD1. The CDR3 runs to 17 residues. Germline-derived CDR1 and CDR2 are SEHNR and FQNEAQ (reference sequence). The ends lost 1 base at V and 0 bases at J; junction bases unmatched: 7. CDR3 sequence: CASSLGGTGDNQETQYF. The CDR3 DNA sequence: TGTGCCAGCAGCTTAGGGGGGACAGGAGACAACCAAGAGACCCAGTACTTC.

The chain employs TRBV5-1 and TRBJ2-1; a possible D gene is TRBD2 (6 bases). V was pared by 0 bases and J by 9 bases, with 13 bases between. This CDR3 is 14 amino acids long. In germline, CDR1 is SGHRS, CDR2 YFSETQ. The CDR3 DNA reads TGCGCCAGCAGCTTGGAGGAGGGTTTTGGTGAGCAGTTCTTC. It encodes CASSLEEGFGEQFF.

The chain combines TRBV2 with TRBJ2-7, with D maybe TRBD2 (7 bases). Germline assignment: CDR1 SNHLY and CDR2 FYNNEI. V was shortened by 4 bases and J by 4 bases, with 14 bases between the two germline ends. CDR3 length equals 14 residues. CDR3 loop: CASSVDRGGYEQYF. The CDR3 nucleotides are TGTGCCAGCAGTGTGGATAGGGGGGGATACGAGCAGTACTTC.

V is TRBV20-1 and J is TRBJ2-7; TRBD2 matches at 12 bases. The CDR3 contains 15 residues. V dropped 3 bases and J dropped 6; count of bases not matched to a gene: 9. Germline-derived CDR1 and CDR2 are DFQATT and SNEGSKA (reference sequence). The CDR3 bases are TGCAGTGCTAGTCGCGTACTAGCGGGGGGTCGCGAGCAGTACTTC. As protein: CSASRVLAGGREQYF.

This clone has just one count. This rearrangement joins TRBV29-1 to TRBJ2-7, with 9 positions matching TRBD1. Germline CDR1 SQVTM, CDR2 ANQGSEA. This CDR3 has 16 residues. V was pared by 1 base and J by 1 base, with 8 bases of the junction left unmatched. The CDR3 DNA reads as TGCAGCGTTGAAGGATATATTGGGACAGGGTCCTACGAGCAGTACTTC. As protein: CSVEGYIGTGSYEQYF.

V gene TRBV9 combines with J gene TRBJ2-3; D is possibly TRBD1 (5 bases). Deletions cut 4 bases from V and 1 base from J, with 13 bases between. The CDR3 extends over 15 amino acids. CDR1 and CDR2 (germline): SGDLS, YYNGEE. The CDR3 DNA reads as TGTGCCAGCAGCCCCAGGGCTCAACGCACAGATACGCAGTATTTT. Its translation is CASSPRAQRTDTQYF.

The chain has TRBV6-5 and TRBJ2-7, with 10 bases matching TRBD1. Germline CDR1 and CDR2: MNHEY and SVGAGI. V dropped 3 bases and J dropped 2; count of bases not matched to a gene: 4. The CDR3 extends over 15 amino acids. CDR3 sequence reads: CASSYRDRGPYEQYF. In DNA, the CDR3 is TGTGCCAGCAGTTATCGGGACAGGGGTCCCTACGAGCAGTACTTC.

This chain joins TRBV18 and TRBJ1-6; D is possibly TRBD1 (6 bases). The CDR3 loop spans 15 amino acids. Trimming left V 1 base short and J 10 bases short, with 14 bases between. The germline V gene has CDR1 KGHSH and CDR2 LQKENI. The CDR3 reads CASSPRQVEESPLHF. The CDR3 coding sequence is TGTGCCAGCTCACCACGACAGGTGGAGGAATCACCCCTCCACTTT.

V gene TRBV5-1 combines with J gene TRBJ2-7; the D gene is possibly TRBD2 (7 bases). The CDR3 extends over 14 amino acids. V was trimmed by 0 bases and J by 2 bases, leaving 9 bases between them. Germline values: CDR1 SGHRS, CDR2 YFSETQ. CDR3 sequence (DNA): TGCGCCAGCAGCTTGGAGGGGGGGCCCTACGAGCAGTACTTC. Protein product: CASSLEGGPYEQYF.

The chain employs TRBV4-2 and TRBJ2-2; D might be TRBD1 (8 bases). V gave up 4 bases and J gave up 5 bases, with 14 bases separating them. The CDR3 has 15 amino acids. CDR1 is LGHNA, CDR2 YNFKEQ, per germline. CDR3 bases: TGTGCCAGCAGCCCCGGACAGGGAGGGACCGGGGAGCTGTTTTTT. Translation gives CASSPGQGGTGELFF.

V gene TRBV5-1 combines with J gene TRBJ2-7, with D tentatively TRBD1 (6 bases). V was cut by 4 bases and J by 1 base, with 9 bases left in between. The CDR3 spans 13 residues. Germline V gives CDR1 SGHRS, CDR2 YFSETQ. The CDR3 sequence: CASSTGQSYEQYF. The DNA of the CDR3 is TGCGCCAGCAGCACAGGACAGTCCTACGAGCAGTACTTC. The full variable domain, in which reference TRBV5-1 and TRBJ2-7 provide the parts outside the CDR3, is KAGVTQTPRYLIKTRGQQVTLSCSPISGHRSVSWYQQTPGQGLQFLFEYFSETQRNKGNFPGRFSGRQFSNSRSEMNVSTLELGDSALYLCASSTGQSYEQYFGPGTRLTVT.

The chain joins TRBV7-7 to TRBJ1-2, with 7 positions matching TRBD1. This CDR3 has 11 residues. Germline CDR1 SSHAT, CDR2 FNYEAQ (reference sequence). Germline trimming cut 11 bases from V and 6 bases from J; bases unmatched to any gene: 6. The CDR3 DNA follows: TGTGCCGTCGGACAGGATAATGGCTACACCTTC. Amino acids: CAVGQDNGYTF.

The J gene is TRBJ2-1, the V gene TRBV19; D gene unclear. Trimming pared 5 bases from V and 8 bases from J, leaving 13 bases between. The CDR3 spans 13 residues. Germline V CDR1 and CDR2: LNHDA, SQIVND (reference sequence). The CDR3 loop is CASSPRGRDEQFF. CDR3 bases: TGTGCCAGTAGTCCCCGCGGTAGAGATGAGCAGTTCTTC. Looking up the rest from reference TRBV19 and TRBJ2-1 gives the full variable domain: DGGITQSPKYLFRKEGQNVTLSCEQNLNHDAMYWYRQDPGQGLRLIYYSQIVNDFQKGDIAEGYSVSREKKESFPLTVTSAQKNPTAFYLCASSPRGRDEQFFGPGTRLTVL.

The count of this clone is one. V is TRBV2 and J is TRBJ2-3; D gene unclear. Trimming left V 6 bases short and J 5 bases short, with 9 bases between. The CDR3 covers 12 residues. Germline lookup yields CDR1 SNHLY and CDR2 FYNNEI. The CDR3 is CASRVLRDTQYF. For the CDR3, the DNA is TGTGCCAGCAGGGTTTTGAGAGATACGCAGTATTTT. Drawing the rest from reference TRBV2 and TRBJ2-3, the complete variable domain is EPEVTQTPSHQVTQMGQEVILRCVPISNHLYFYWYRQILGQKVEFLVSFYNNEISEKSEIFDDQFSVERPDGSNFTLKIRSTKLEDSAMYFCASRVLRDTQYFGPGTRLTVL.

The V gene is TRBV6-6, the J gene TRBJ2-6; D uncertain. The CDR3 extends over 14 amino acids. The germline V and J ends were trimmed by 6 bases and 2 bases, with 8 bases remaining between them. Germline V gene sequence: CDR1 MNHNY, CDR2 SVGAGI (reference sequence). CDR3 nucleotide sequence: TGTGCCAGCAGCCCTTTAACTGGGGCCAACGTCCTGACTTTC. It specifies CASSPLTGANVLTF.